This section outlines one TCR beta chain sequence together with its context. Its antigen is unknown. No base quality values were provided; no much bigger clone lies one nucleotide off. The immunoSEQ Assay, a bias-controlled multiplex PCR, was used to amplify TCRbeta CDR3 regions from genomic DNA. The authors processed their data as follows. The number of nucleated cells in each sample was estimated from the amplification of reference gene primers within the assay. To quantify the absolute abundance of each unique TCRbeta CDR3 rearrangement, sequence reads were collapsed and filtered. For each sample, productive Simpson clonality was calculated as the square root of Simpson's diversity index over productive rearrangements. The clones in this table, taken by TCRdb from immuneACCESS, are in-frame only. Not every clone is retained; where verified, under half of the shortfall comes from an unresolved V gene, and the cause of the rest is unknown. V, J and clone size reflect that table, while D and trimming were determined from the DNA. A total of around 270,000 clones appear in this sample, about 88% of them only once. The top ten constitute over 5% of the sample.

One collaborating source in Seattle enrolled patients while the patients were actively infected and followed the patients over time throughout the course of disease. Whole blood was collected in K2EDTA tubes by collaborating institutions according to the institutions' own protocols. For TCRbeta analysis, collaborators shipped samples as frozen whole blood, isolated PBMCs, or DNA extracted from either of those sample types. This sample was taken from a study of blood T cell repertoires in COVID-19 (TCRdb year 2020). Regarding the complete study: Samples covering the acute and convalescent phases of COVID-19 were provided by collaborators in the United States, Italy and Spain. The material from the prospective study consisted of cDNA or gDNA derived from T cells, B-cell-depleted T cells, or PBMCs. Subjects who had been exposed to COVID-19, were actively infected with it, or had recovered from it provided the deeply sampled blood TCRbeta repertoires that made up the dataset. The repertoires were released in a freely available public database intended as a resource for research on the immune response to SARS-CoV-2. Samples were obtained from the ongoing ImmuneRACE study (first 160 participants) and from about 1,300 subjects provided by 6 global collaborators. Sample metadata almost always included a de-identified subject ID, COVID-19 status, age in years and sex. Where available, HLA class I and class II types were taken from metadata supplied by the sample provider and were not determined by assay-based typing.

Broader findings and caveats from the paper: The quantity of clinical and demographic metadata differed by source and by participant and was supplied without curation.

The sequencing input was peripheral blood. This TCR was recovered from a woman between 55 and 75 years old with COVID-19, enrolled during active disease.

The CDR3 is CAWSVRSAGPNSPLHF. The DNA sequence is given as TGTGCCTGGAGTGTACGTTCGGCAGGCCCTAATTCACCCCTCCACTTT. This receptor chain uses TRBV30 and TRBJ1-6, with the D gene too uncertain to name. The germline V gene (reference sequence) specifies GTSNPN as CDR1 and SVGIG as CDR2. V is cut by 0 bases and J by 6 bases, and the space between the germline ends is 15 bases. The CDR3 runs 16 residues from the cysteine to the phenylalanine. The DNA shown is the 48-base CDR3, in frame from base 1.